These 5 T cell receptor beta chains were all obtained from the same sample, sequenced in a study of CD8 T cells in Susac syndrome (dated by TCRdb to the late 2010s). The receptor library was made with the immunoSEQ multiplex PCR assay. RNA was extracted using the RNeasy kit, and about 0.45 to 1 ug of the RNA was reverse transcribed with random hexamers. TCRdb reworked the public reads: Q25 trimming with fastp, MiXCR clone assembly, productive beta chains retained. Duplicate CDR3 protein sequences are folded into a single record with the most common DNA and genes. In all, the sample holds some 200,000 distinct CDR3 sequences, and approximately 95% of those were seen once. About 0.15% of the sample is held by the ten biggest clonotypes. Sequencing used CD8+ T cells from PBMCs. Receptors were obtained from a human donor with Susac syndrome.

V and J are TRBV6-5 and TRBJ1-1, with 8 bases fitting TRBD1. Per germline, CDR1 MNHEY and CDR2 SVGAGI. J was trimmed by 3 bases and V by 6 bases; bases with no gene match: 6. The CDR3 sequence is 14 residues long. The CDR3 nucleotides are TGTGCCAGCAGGTACAGGGGGGCTGACACTGAAGCTTTCTTT. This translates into CASRYRGADTEAFF.

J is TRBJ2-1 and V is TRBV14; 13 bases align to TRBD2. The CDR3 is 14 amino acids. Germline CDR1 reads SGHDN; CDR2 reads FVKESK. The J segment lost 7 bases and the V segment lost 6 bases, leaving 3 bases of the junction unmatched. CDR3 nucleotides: TGTGCCAGCAGTAGGACTAGCGGGAGTAATGAGCAGTTCTTC. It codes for CASSRTSGSNEQFF.

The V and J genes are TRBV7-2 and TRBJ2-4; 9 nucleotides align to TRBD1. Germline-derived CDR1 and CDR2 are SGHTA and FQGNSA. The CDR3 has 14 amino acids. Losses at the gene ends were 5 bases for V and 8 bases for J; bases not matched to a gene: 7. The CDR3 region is CASSGGQGRDIQYF. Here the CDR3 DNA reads TGTGCCAGCAGCGGGGGACAGGGTAGGGACATTCAGTACTTC.

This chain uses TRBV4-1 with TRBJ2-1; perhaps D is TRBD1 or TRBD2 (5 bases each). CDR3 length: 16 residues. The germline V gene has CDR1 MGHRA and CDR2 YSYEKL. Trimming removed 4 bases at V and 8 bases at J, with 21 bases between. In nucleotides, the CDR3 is TGCGCCAGCAGCCCGGTACCGGGACGATTGAACGATGAGCAGTTCTTC. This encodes CASSPVPGRLNDEQFF.

CDR3 nucleotides: TGCGCCAGCAGCGAAACCGGGCCTTTCTACGAGCAGTACTTC. It encodes CASSETGPFYEQYF. This chain connects TRBV5-1 to TRBJ2-7; D is unresolved. Trimming stripped 4 bases from V and 3 bases from J, with 14 bases between. This CDR3 region has 14 residues. Germline V gives CDR1 SGHRS, CDR2 YFSETQ.